The 13 T cell receptor beta chains below were found in one sample sequenced in a study of cytomegalovirus exposure and HLA in healthy donors (dated by TCRdb to 2017 to 2019). Library prep was done by the immunoSEQ multiplex PCR assay. Held by TCRdb, this immuneACCESS table contains in-frame sequences only and omits some clones. Under half of the omission traces to an unresolved V gene where checked; the cause of the rest is unknown. The sample table holds almost 200,000 clones, of which about three quarters were seen once. Of the sample, 1% to 1.5% falls within the top ten clones. Sequencing was carried out using PBMCs. These TCRs come from a woman in her twenties or thirties in good health and CMV-seronegative.

The chain recombines TRBV27 with TRBJ1-1; tentative D call: TRBD1 (5 bases). The CDR3 contains 13 residues. Germline V lookup: CDR1 MNHEY, CDR2 SMNVEV (reference sequence). Trimming cost V 4 bases and J 1 base, with 7 bases left between them. The CDR3, as DNA: TGTGCCAGCAGTTCCAGGGCGAACACTGAAGCTTTCTTT. Its protein is CASSSRANTEAFF.

The chain is built from TRBV2 and TRBJ2-6; 10 bases fit TRBD1. The J segment lost 4 bases and the V segment lost 6 bases, leaving 6 bases of the junction unmatched. The CDR3 contains 16 residues. Germline V gives CDR1 SNHLY, CDR2 FYNNEI. This CDR3 is CASRRDRGLGANVLTF. The CDR3 DNA follows: TGTGCCAGCAGACGCGACAGGGGGCTCGGGGCCAACGTCCTGACTTTC.

The rearrangement links TRBV27 to TRBJ1-1, with a tentative D call TRBD1 (6 bases). Germline CDR1 MNHEY, CDR2 SMNVEV (reference sequence). This CDR3 is built from 18 residues. Trimming removed 2 bases from V and 0 bases from J, with 19 bases in between. CDR3 nucleotides: TGTGCCAGCAGTTTACCAGGATCCAGGGGCTACATGAACACTGAAGCTTTCTTT. Its protein is CASSLPGSRGYMNTEAFF.

The rearrangement uses TRBV29-1 and TRBJ2-7; TRBD1 matches 9 bases. There are 14 residues in the CDR3. The V gene end was trimmed by 8 bases and the J gene end by 5 bases; junction bases not matched to a gene: 13. Per the germline V gene, CDR1 is SQVTM and CDR2 is ANQGSEA. The CDR3 sequence: CSTKKDRGPNEQYF. CDR3 sequence (DNA): TGCAGCACAAAAAAGGACAGGGGACCCAACGAGCAGTACTTC.

The chain is built from TRBV2 and TRBJ1-1; D possibly corresponds to TRBD1 (6 bases). Trimming cost V 6 bases and J 4 bases, with 6 bases left between them. Per the germline V gene, CDR1 is SNHLY and CDR2 is FYNNEI. The CDR3 is 11 residues long. In DNA, the CDR3 is TGTGCCAGCAGGGGGGCCACTGAAGCTTTCTTT. This gives the protein CASRGATEAFF.

This clone has only a few counts. V gene TRBV7-6 combines with J gene TRBJ1-3; a weak D match, TRBD1 (5 bases). CDR3 length: 16 amino acids. V was trimmed by 2 bases and J by 8 bases, leaving 19 bases between them. From germline, CDR1 is SGHVS and CDR2 FNYEAQ. This CDR3 is CASSLSLYQGSDTIYF. CDR3 in DNA: TGTGCCAGCAGCTTATCCCTGTACCAGGGATCCGACACCATATATTTT.

The CDR3 loop is CASSLAEGGTEAFF. The DNA for the CDR3 is TGTGCCAGCAGCCTTGCGGAGGGCGGCACTGAAGCTTTCTTT. The chain recombines TRBV27 with TRBJ1-1, with D unclear. The ends were cut back, 6 bases at V and 4 bases at J, with 15 bases in the middle. This CDR3 comprises 14 residues. Germline assignment: CDR1 MNHEY and CDR2 SMNVEV (reference sequence).

The rearrangement links TRBV11-2 to TRBJ2-7; the D gene is possibly TRBD2 (5 bases). V was cut by 1 base and J by 1 base, with 14 bases left in between. The CDR3 sequence is 16 residues long. Germline V gene sequence: CDR1 SGHAT, CDR2 FQNNGV. The CDR3 loop reads CASSLGVWGVSYEQYF. In DNA, the CDR3 is TGTGCCAGCAGCTTAGGAGTATGGGGAGTATCCTACGAGCAGTACTTC.

The V call is TRBV6-6, the J call TRBJ2-6, with D unresolved. Germline CDR1 is MNHNY and CDR2 is SVGAGI (reference sequence). Trimming cost V 5 bases and J 0 bases, with 5 bases left between them. This CDR3 has 14 amino acids. CDR3 in amino acids: CASSTGSGANVLTF. The CDR3 bases are TGTGCCAGCAGTACCGGCTCTGGGGCCAACGTCCTGACTTTC.

V usage is TRBV19 and J usage is TRBJ1-6; TRBD1 agrees at 8 bases. Germline CDR1 reads LNHDA; CDR2 reads SQIVND (reference sequence). The trim removed 4 bases at V and 10 bases at J, leaving 12 bases unmatched. CDR3 length equals 16 residues. The DNA of the CDR3 is TGTGCCAGTAGTAAGACAGGGGTAGGCCGTATCTCACCCCTCCACTTT. Translation: CASSKTGVGRISPLHF.

The chain carries TRBV6-6 and TRBJ2-5; tentative D call: TRBD2 (5 bases). The CDR3 has 13 amino acids. Trimming shortened V by 4 bases and J by 7 bases, and 13 bases separated the two germline ends. In germline, CDR1 is MNHNY, CDR2 SVGAGI (reference sequence). CDR3 sequence: CASSSRGGLTQYF. CDR3 DNA: TGTGCCAGCAGTTCCCGGGGTGGTTTGACCCAGTACTTC.

The chain is built from TRBV7-6 and TRBJ2-7, with TRBD2 identical over 9 bases. There are 15 residues in the CDR3. CDR1 is SGHVS, CDR2 FNYEAQ, per germline. Trimming cost V 2 bases and J 2 bases; bases outside gene matches: 4. The CDR3 nucleotides read TGTGCCAGCAGCTTACAAAGCGGGGGGCCCTACGAGCAGTACTTC. As protein: CASSLQSGGPYEQYF.

V is TRBV7-2 and J is TRBJ2-1, with 7 nucleotides matching TRBD2. Losses at the gene ends were 5 bases for V and 1 base for J; bases not matched to a gene: 8. Per germline, CDR1 SGHTA and CDR2 FQGNSA. The CDR3 has 16 amino acids. The CDR3 nucleotides are TGTGCCAGCAGCCCCCGGGCTAGCGGATCCTACAATGAGCAGTTCTTC. Its translation: CASSPRASGSYNEQFF. Variable domain in full (rest from reference TRBV7-2 and TRBJ2-1): GAGVSQSPSNKVTEKGKDVELRCDPISGHTALYWYRQSLGQGLEFLIYFQGNSAPDKSGLPSDRFSAERTGGSVSTLTIQRTQQEDSAVYLCASSPRASGSYNEQFFGPGTRLTVL.